This T cell receptor (beta chain) came from a study of blood T cell repertoires in COVID-19. V was shortened by 6 bases and J by 1 base, with 9 bases between the two germline ends. The CDR3 contains 13 residues. The germline CDR1 and CDR2 sequences are MDHEN and SYDVKM. Original methodology: Amplification with reference gene primers provided the estimates of nucleated cell counts. Assay used: immunoSEQ multiplex PCR; TCRdb lists only in-frame clones, some missing. V, J and clone size are taken as reported in that table, and D and trimming were inferred from the DNA itself. The table records approximately 92,000 clones, about 86% of them present only once.

This TCR was recovered from a woman aged 55-75 years in a cohort sampled during active or convalescent COVID-19. Input material: peripheral blood. The chain employs TRBV28 and TRBJ2-5; D might be TRBD1 (5 bases). CDR3 nucleotide sequence: TGTGCCAGCAGGACCAGGGTCCAAGAGACCCAGTACTTC. Amino acid sequence: CASRTRVQETQYF.